The next 3 T cell receptor beta chains were all read from a single sample in a study (dated by TCRdb to between 2015 and 2016). Library preparation employed RT-PCR. The instrument given in TCRdb is Illumina MiSeq. TCRdb's own reprocessing of the public reads used fastp at Q25 and MiXCR and kept productive beta chains. Identical CDR3 protein sequences are pooled into one entry, listed with their most common genes and DNA. In all, the sample holds fewer than 800,000 distinct CDR3 sequences, and over 12% of those were seen once. 3% to 4.5% of the sample is taken by the ten largest. Sequencing used memory CD4+ T cells from blood. The receptors here all came from a female donor in good health, serving as a healthy control.

This clonotype was counted a few times. V gene TRBV3-1 combines with J gene TRBJ2-1; 7 bases fit TRBD2. V was clipped by 1 base and J by 8 bases; unmatched bases: 2. This CDR3 has 13 residues. Germline V gene sequence: CDR1 LGHDT, CDR2 YNNKEL (reference sequence). CDR3 sequence (DNA): TGTGCCAGCAGCCAAGGGACTAGGGATGAGCAGTTCTTC. Encoded protein: CASSQGTRDEQFF.

This clonotype occurred many times. The chain links TRBV7-7 to TRBJ2-7, with TRBD2 identical over 9 bases. The CDR3 runs 16 residues. Germline CDR1 and CDR2: SSHAT and FNYEAQ (reference sequence). V trimming: 4 bases; J trimming: 4 bases; junction bases outside the gene matches: 11. The CDR3 reads CASSSPSGRYRYEQYF. CDR3 sequence (DNA): TGTGCCAGCAGCTCACCCAGCGGGAGGTATCGGTACGAGCAGTACTTC.

The chain joins TRBV5-6 to TRBJ2-1; a possible D gene is TRBD1 (5 bases). Between the trimmed V and J ends, which lost 6 bases and 9 bases, there was a span of 22 bases. Germline values: CDR1 SGHDT, CDR2 YYEEEE. The length of the CDR3 is 15 residues. CDR3 in amino acids: CASTNRVGPATEQFF. Written as DNA, the CDR3 is TGTGCCAGCACCAATAGGGTGGGGCCAGCAACTGAGCAGTTCTTC.